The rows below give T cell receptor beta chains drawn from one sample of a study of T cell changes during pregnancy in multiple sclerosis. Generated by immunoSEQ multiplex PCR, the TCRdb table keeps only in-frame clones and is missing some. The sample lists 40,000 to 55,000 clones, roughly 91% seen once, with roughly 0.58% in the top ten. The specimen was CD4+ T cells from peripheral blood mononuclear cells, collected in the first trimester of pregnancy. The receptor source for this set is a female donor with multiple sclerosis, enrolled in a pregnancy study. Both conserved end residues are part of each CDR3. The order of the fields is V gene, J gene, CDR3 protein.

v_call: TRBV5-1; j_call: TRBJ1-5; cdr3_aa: CASSLAPGSNQPQHF
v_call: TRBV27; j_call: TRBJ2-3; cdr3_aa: CATRPRVSTDTQYF
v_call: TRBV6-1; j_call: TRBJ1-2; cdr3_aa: CASIPGVNYGYTF
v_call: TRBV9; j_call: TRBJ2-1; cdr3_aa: CASSAPRVAGTEQFF
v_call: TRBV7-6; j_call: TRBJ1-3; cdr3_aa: CASSTGHSGNTIYF
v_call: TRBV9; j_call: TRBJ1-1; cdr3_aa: CASTLGGFNPTEAFF
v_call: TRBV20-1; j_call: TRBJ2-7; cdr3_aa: CSASGDNEQYF
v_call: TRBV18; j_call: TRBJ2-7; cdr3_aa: CASSPGSTGNEQYF
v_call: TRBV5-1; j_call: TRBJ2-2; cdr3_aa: CASSLGRGTGELFF
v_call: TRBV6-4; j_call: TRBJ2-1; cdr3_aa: CASSDGAGGRREQFF